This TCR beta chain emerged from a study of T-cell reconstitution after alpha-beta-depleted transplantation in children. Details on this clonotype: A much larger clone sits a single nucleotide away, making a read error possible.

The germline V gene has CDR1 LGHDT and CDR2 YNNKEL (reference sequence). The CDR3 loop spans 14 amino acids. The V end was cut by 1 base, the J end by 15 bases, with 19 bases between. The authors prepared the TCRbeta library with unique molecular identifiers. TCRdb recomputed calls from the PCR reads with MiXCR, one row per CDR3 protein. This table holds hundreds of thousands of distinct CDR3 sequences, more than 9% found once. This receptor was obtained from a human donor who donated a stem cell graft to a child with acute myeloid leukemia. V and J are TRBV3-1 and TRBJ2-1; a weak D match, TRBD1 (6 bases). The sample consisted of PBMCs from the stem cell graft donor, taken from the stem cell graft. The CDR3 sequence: CASSQGSLGGSRFF. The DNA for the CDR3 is TGTGCCAGCAGCCAAGGATCGCTAGGGGGAAGTCGGTTCTTC.